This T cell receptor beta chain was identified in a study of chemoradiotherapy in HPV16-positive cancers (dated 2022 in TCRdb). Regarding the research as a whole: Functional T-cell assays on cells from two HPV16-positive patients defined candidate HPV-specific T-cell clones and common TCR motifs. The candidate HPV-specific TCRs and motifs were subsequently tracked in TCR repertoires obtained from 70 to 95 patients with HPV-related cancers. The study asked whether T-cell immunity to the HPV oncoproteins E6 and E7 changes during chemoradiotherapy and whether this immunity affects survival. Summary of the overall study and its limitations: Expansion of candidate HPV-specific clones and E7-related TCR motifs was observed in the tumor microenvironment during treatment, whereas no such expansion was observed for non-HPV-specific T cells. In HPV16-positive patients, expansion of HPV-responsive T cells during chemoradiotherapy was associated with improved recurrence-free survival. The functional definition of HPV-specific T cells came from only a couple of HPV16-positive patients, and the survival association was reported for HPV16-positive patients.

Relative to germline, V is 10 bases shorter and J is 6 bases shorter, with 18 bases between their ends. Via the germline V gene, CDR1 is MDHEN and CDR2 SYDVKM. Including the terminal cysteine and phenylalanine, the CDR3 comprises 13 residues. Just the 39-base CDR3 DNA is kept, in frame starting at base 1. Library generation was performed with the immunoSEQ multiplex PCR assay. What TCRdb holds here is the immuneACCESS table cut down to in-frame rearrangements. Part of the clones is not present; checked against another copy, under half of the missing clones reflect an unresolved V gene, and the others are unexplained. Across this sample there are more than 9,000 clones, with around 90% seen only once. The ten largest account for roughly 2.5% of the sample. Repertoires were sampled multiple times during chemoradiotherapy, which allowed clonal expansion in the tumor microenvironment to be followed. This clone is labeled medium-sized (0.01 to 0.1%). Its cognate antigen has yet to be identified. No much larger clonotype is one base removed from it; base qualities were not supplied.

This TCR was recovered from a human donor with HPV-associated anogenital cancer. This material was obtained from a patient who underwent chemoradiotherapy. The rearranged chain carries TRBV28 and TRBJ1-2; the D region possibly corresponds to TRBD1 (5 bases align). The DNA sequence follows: TGTGCCATTTACGGGCAGGGCCTAGATGGCTACACCTTC. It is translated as CAIYGQGLDGYTF.